This T cell receptor (beta chain) appears in the sequencing data of a study of blood T cell repertoires in COVID-19. Whole-study context: Donors in the United States, Italy and Spain gave samples during acute or convalescent COVID-19.

Trimming shortened V by 5 bases and J by 4 bases, and 14 bases separated the two germline ends. The CDR3 spans 14 residues. Germline values: CDR1 MNHEY, CDR2 SVGAGI. The protocol was immunoSEQ multiplex PCR, while the TCRdb copy is restricted to in-frame clones and leaves out a portion. The repertoire holds about 75,000 clones, with approximately 79% as singletons. The source is a human donor with acute or convalescent COVID-19. The donor label of this sample is uncertain. The J gene is TRBJ1-2, the V gene TRBV6-5, with D possibly being TRBD1 (6 bases). The specimen was peripheral blood. CDR3 sequence reads: CASSPYREGYGYTF. CDR3 DNA sequence: TGTGCCAGCAGTCCGTACAGGGAGGGCTATGGCTACACCTTC.